This T cell receptor (beta chain) was obtained from a study of a mutant IDH1 vaccine in newly diagnosed glioma. Across the whole study: Vaccine administration was initiated 4-6 weeks following radiotherapy alone, or with temozolomide cycles. Those enrolled had earlier been treated with radiotherapy, temozolomide, or both, mostly both.

Findings of the study overall: Vaccine-induced immune responses occurred in more than 85% of patients.

Data came from immunoSEQ multiplex PCR; TCRdb stores just in-frame clones and leaves some out. Of over 95,000 clones listed, roughly 88% were seen once; the top ten hold 0.55% to 0.7%. The CDR3 is made up of 13 amino acids. V gave up 6 bases and J gave up 1 base; unmatched junction bases: 2. From germline, CDR1 is MNHEY and CDR2 SVGAGI. Time point: week 11, during vaccination. Vaccination comprised doses that each held 300 ug of mutant IDH1 20-mer peptide, plus topical imiquimod. The astrocytomas were IDH1-mutant, ATRX-negative, and WHO grade 3 or 4. A word on this clone: Its target is unknown.

The gene calls are TRBV6-5 and TRBJ1-1; TRBD1 agrees at 7 bases. Source: PBMCs, taken from a glioma patient whose treatment included an IDH1 peptide vaccine. This TCR was sampled from a woman in her forties or fifties with glioma. The DNA for the CDR3 is TGTGCCAGCAGCAACAGGGGGAACACTGAAGCTTTCTTT. Protein product: CASSNRGNTEAFF.